The source of this TCR beta chain is a study of shared clonotypes between healthy human individuals (TCRdb year 2020). For the study in its entirety: The cohort included a few men and two women between 18 and 49 years of age. For each donor, three plates each were used for CD4 naive and CD4 memory, two plates were used for CD8 naive, and one plate was used for CD8 memory. Blood TCR repertoires of four to six healthy adults were deeply sequenced to estimate repertoire size and the extent of clonotype sharing between individuals. To increase sequencing depth and limit assay-specific biases, different laboratories used diverse techniques to prepare libraries and sequence TCR repertoires. Between about 0.94 and 8.9 billion PBMCs per donor were obtained by leukapheresis. Overall study outcomes, separate from this receptor: When a handful of donors were compared, the shared fraction of clonotypes was around 5% for naive CD4, less than 4% for naive CD8, roughly 2.5% for memory CD4, and 0.3% to 0.5% for memory CD8. Because the study included only a small number of donors, the genetic and exposure-history diversity represented was limited. Pairwise subsampling indicated that sequencing depth was expected to affect the degree of clonotype sharing among donors. Incomplete sequencing was indicated by rarefaction of sorted-subset datasets, despite the large sequencing depth. Larger estimated clonotype richness was generally found for naive subsets than for memory subsets. Sampling was restricted to blood, and TCR repertoires in tissue are likely to differ from TCR repertoires in blood. Compared with non-shared clonotypes, the clonotypes found in all four sorted-subset donors had higher generation probabilities.

CD8 naive samples were obtained by positive selection for CCR7 among CD45RO-negative cells, yielding a CD45RA+CCR7+ population from which TemRA cells were excluded. Donors were healthy HIV-negative adults with no recently reported acute infections or vaccinations. Every donor was a Caucasian adult residing in Nashville, Tennessee, USA. Blood was obtained by leukapheresis, after which PBMCs were separated by Ficoll-Histopaque density gradient centrifugation and cryopreserved in liquid nitrogen vapor phase. Analytical flow cytometry was used to check the purity and quantity of each magnetically sorted T cell population. From each sorted fraction, genomic DNA was isolated and quantified by UV absorbance on a Nanodrop 2000c. Reading the germline V gene gives CDR1 SGHVS and CDR2 FNYEAQ. Measured from the cysteine to the phenylalanine, the CDR3 is 18 residues long. The kept DNA is CDR3 alone, 54 bases in frame from the first base. Trimming removed 1 base from V and 6 bases from J; the gene matches leave 13 bases unexplained.

Comment on this clone: It lacks a known antigen. Within one base of it there is no much larger clone, and no base qualities were kept.

TCR CDR3 regions were amplified from genomic DNA by multiplex PCR using the deep immunoSEQ assay. Extracted genomic DNA from each cell subset was distributed evenly across all wells of several immunoSEQ 96-well plates, and each plate was treated as a replicate. For sorted subsets, about 0.2 ug genomic DNA, equal to 25,000 to 35,000 T cell genomes, was loaded into each replicate PCR. Purified libraries were quantified with a Qubit 3.0 fluorometer, sized on a Bioanalyzer 2100, and re-quantified with the KAPA Library Quantification kit. Every immunoSEQ 96-well plate was sequenced on a dedicated single-read 150-cycle Illumina NextSeq 550 flow cell. Under the source paper's analysis protocol: Because only junctional sequences without quality scores were contained in the immunoSEQ output, filtering matching that applied to full-length reads could not be performed. Sequences were annotated with PyIR, a Python wrapper for IgBLAST v1.9, and V/J genes and CDR3 were assigned using IMGT germline references. Reads were filtered out if the reads had weak V/J assignments (E-value above 1e-6), no CDR3, stop codons, out-of-frame junctions, or ambiguous translated residues. V3J clonotypes were defined by identical inferred V gene, J gene, and CDR3 amino acid sequence. Percentage overlap between repertoires was calculated by dividing the number of shared unique clonotypes by the size of the smaller repertoire. RTK rarefaction, the Chao1 estimator, and Recon v2.1 estimates of unobserved clonotypes were used to assess repertoire richness. OLGA was used to compute generation probabilities for all TCRbeta clonotypes that the gDNA method yielded from a handful of donors. In its TCRdb copy, this immuneACCESS table keeps in-frame sequences only and misses some clones. Where compared with another copy, unresolved V genes explain less than half of these, and the others have no known cause. The V and J calls and the clone size are those of that table, but D and trimming were determined from the DNA. This sample gives about 2.1 million clones in total; under 95% of them show up just once. Around 1.7% of the sample lies in the top ten.

Sequencing was carried out using naive CD8+ T cells from PBMCs. The meaning of the sample's cell subset or site label: CD45RA+CCR7+. The source is a man aged 18 to 30 in good health. Some clones in this sample may be carry-over from other donors' samples. The V and J genes are TRBV7-6 and TRBJ2-2, with 8 central nucleotides matching TRBD2. The CDR3: CASSLVTPGLGSSGELFF. The DNA is TGTGCCAGCAGCTTAGTCACCCCGGGACTAGGAAGTTCCGGGGAGCTGTTTTTT.